These 5 T cell receptor beta chains originate from one sample sequenced in a study of shared clonotypes between healthy human individuals. The protocol was immunoSEQ multiplex PCR, while the TCRdb copy is restricted to in-frame clones and leaves out a portion. The sample has 1,500,000 or so clones; about 98.5% are singletons. The sample consisted of naive CD4+ T cells sorted from blood. Noted subset: CD45RA+ positively selected. These receptor sequences come from a man aged 25-45 years in good health.

The V call is TRBV6-5, the J call TRBJ2-5, with 9 bases identical to TRBD2. The J call may be incorrect, as the DNA end agrees better with TRBJ2-7. CDR1 MNHEY and CDR2 SVGAGI come from the germline V gene. CDR3 size: 15 residues. In DNA, the CDR3 is TGTGCCAGCAGTTACAGCGGGAGGACCTCCTACGAGCAGTACTTC. Residues: CASSYSGRTSYEQYF.

V is TRBV5-8 and J is TRBJ2-1; D gene uncertain. The V gene lost 4 bases and the J gene lost 9 bases, with 14 bases spanning the gap. This CDR3 has 13 residues. Germline CDR1 is SGHTS and CDR2 is YDEGEE. CDR3 loop: CASSQGPWVEQFF. The CDR3 nucleotides are TGTGCCAGCAGCCAAGGACCTTGGGTTGAGCAGTTCTTC. The whole variable domain, filled in from reference TRBV5-8 and TRBJ2-1, reads EAGVTQSPTHLIKTRGQQATLRCSPISGHTSVYWYQQALGLGLQFLLWYDEGEERNRGNFPPRFSGRQFPNYSSELNVNALELEDSALYLCASSQGPWVEQFFGPGTRLTVL.

The chain is built from TRBV7-9 and TRBJ2-1, with D perhaps matching TRBD2 (5 bases). This CDR3 has 13 amino acids. Trimming removed 8 bases at V and 1 base at J, with 9 bases between. CDR1 is SEHNR and CDR2 is FQNEAQ in the germline V gene (reference sequence). The CDR3 region has the DNA TGTGCCAGCCGTCGGGGTTCCTACAATGAGCAGTTCTTC. Amino acids: CASRRGSYNEQFF.

The CDR3 DNA sequence: TGTGCCAGCAGCACTGGGACTAGCGGGAGTTACGAGCAGTACTTC. Protein product: CASSTGTSGSYEQYF. The rearrangement uses TRBV28 and TRBJ2-7; 14 nucleotides line up with TRBD2. CDR1 and CDR2 from the germline V gene are MDHEN and SYDVKM. This CDR3 spans 15 amino acids. V lost 6 bases, J lost 4 bases, and 5 bases stayed unmatched.

Remarks on this clone: This same CDR3 is encoded by further DNA sequences in the sample. The gene calls are TRBV2 and TRBJ2-5; D not certain. Trimming removed 4 bases at V and 2 bases at J, with 5 bases between. Germline CDR1 is SNHLY and CDR2 is FYNNEI. The CDR3 covers 12 residues. The chain's CDR3 is CASSVGQETQYF. CDR3 DNA sequence: TGTGCCAGCAGTGTGGGTCAAGAGACCCAGTACTTC.